This T cell receptor beta chain was sequenced for a study of response to subunit inactivated influenza vaccine. This clonotype was recorded many times. One entry per CDR3 protein, called by TCRdb with MiXCR from the RT-PCR reads. The sample carries about 780,000 distinct CDR3 sequences, roughly 18% recorded once. This CDR3 contains 14 residues. Per the germline V gene, CDR1 is DFQATT and CDR2 is SNEGSKA (reference sequence). V gave up 4 bases and J gave up 4 bases, with 14 bases separating them. Sequences were derived from PBMCs from blood, sampled about 5 days after vaccination. The gene calls are TRBV20-1 and TRBJ2-1, with D possibly being TRBD2 (6 bases). This clonotype was sampled from a man aged 50-59 years who received an inactivated influenza vaccine. The CDR3 spells CSAIHAGRYNEQFF. As DNA, the CDR3 is TGCAGTGCTATACATGCGGGGAGGTACAATGAGCAGTTCTTC.